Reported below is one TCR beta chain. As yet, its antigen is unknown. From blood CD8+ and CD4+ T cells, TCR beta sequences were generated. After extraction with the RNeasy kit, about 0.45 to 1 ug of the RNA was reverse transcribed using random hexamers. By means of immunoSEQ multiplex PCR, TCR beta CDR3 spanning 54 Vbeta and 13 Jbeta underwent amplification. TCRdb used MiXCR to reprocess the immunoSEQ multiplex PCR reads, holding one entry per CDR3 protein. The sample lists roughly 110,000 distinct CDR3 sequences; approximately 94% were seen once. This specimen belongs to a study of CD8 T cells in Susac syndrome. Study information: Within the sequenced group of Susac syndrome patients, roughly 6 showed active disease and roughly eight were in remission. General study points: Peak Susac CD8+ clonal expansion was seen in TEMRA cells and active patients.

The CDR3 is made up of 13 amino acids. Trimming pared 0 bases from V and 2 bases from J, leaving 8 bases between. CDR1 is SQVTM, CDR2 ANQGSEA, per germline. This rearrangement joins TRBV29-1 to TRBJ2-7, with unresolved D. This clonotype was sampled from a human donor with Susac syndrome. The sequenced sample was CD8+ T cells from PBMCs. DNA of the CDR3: TGCAGCGTTGAAGATGGGCAGGCCTACGAGCAGTACTTC. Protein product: CSVEDGQAYEQYF.